Relative to its sample, the clone carrying this T cell receptor beta chain is large. These data come from a study of brain metastases from non-small cell lung cancer. Trimming cost V 6 bases and J 5 bases, with 19 bases left between them. The germline gives CDR1 LNHDA, CDR2 SQIVND (reference sequence). This CDR3 comprises 15 residues. Here immunoSEQ multiplex PCR was the method, and the copy in TCRdb shows in-frame clones only, minus some. The sample records more than 800 clones, approximately 85% being singletons. The sequence was collected from a donor aged 40 or older with non-small cell lung cancer. The rearrangement links TRBV19 to TRBJ1-2; D uncertain. Specimen: tissue from a brain metastasis. This CDR3 is CASRHQYGPAYGYTF. The CDR3, as DNA: TGTGCCAGTAGACACCAGTATGGTCCAGCATATGGCTACACCTTC.